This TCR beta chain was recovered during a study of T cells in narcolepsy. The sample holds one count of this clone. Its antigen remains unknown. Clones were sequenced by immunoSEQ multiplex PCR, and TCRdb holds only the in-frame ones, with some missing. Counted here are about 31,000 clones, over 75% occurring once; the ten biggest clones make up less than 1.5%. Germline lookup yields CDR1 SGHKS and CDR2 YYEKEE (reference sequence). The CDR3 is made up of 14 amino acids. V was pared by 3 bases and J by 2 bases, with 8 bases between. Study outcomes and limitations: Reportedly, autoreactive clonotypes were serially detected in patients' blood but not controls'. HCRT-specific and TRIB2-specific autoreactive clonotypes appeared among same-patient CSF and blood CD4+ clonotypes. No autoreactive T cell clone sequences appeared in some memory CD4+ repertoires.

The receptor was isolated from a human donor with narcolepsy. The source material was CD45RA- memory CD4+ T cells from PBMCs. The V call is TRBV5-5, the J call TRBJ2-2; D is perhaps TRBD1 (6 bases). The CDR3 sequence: CASSWGTNTGELFF. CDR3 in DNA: TGTGCCAGCAGCTGGGGGACAAACACCGGGGAGCTGTTTTTT.